One sample yielded the 10 T cell receptor beta chains listed below, sequenced in a study of blood T cell repertoires in COVID-19. Sequencing used immunoSEQ multiplex PCR; TCRdb keeps in-frame clones, though not all of them. Among 350,000 to 450,000 clones, around 87% were seen once, and the ten largest hold over 2.5%. Sequenced material: peripheral blood. These receptors were taken from a human donor in a cohort sampled during active COVID-19.

J is TRBJ1-1 and V is TRBV9, with D possibly matching TRBD1 (5 bases). V was clipped by 3 bases and J by 1 base, with 10 bases between them. Germline V gives CDR1 SGDLS, CDR2 YYNGEE. The CDR3 has 14 amino acids. CDR3 DNA sequence: TGTGCCAGCAGCGCCACTACAGGGAACACTGAAGCTTTCTTT. Translating gives CASSATTGNTEAFF.

This chain uses TRBV2 with TRBJ2-7; the match to TRBD2 covers 9 bases. The CDR3 has 14 residues. V lost 4 bases and J lost 2; bases outside the gene matches: 3. Germline values: CDR1 SNHLY, CDR2 FYNNEI. CDR3 coding DNA: TGTGCCAGCAGTGGGGCGGGAGGGGCCTACGAGCAGTACTTC. This sequence encodes CASSGAGGAYEQYF. Using reference TRBV2 and TRBJ2-7 for the parts outside the CDR3, the full variable domain is EPEVTQTPSHQVTQMGQEVILRCVPISNHLYFYWYRQILGQKVEFLVSFYNNEISEKSEIFDDQFSVERPDGSNFTLKIRSTKLEDSAMYFCASSGAGGAYEQYFGPGTRLTVT.

This clone was seen more than once but under ten times. The chain carries TRBV11-2 and TRBJ2-7, with 7 bases matching TRBD1. The junction had 9 bases not matched to a gene; V was cut back by 5 bases and J by 11 bases. The CDR3 has 12 residues. Per the germline V gene, CDR1 is SGHAT and CDR2 is FQNNGV. The DNA for the CDR3 is TGTGCCAGCAGCCCCAATCCGGGACAGAAGTACTTC. This codes for CASSPNPGQKYF.

This clone was counted a single time. The chain couples TRBV5-6 to TRBJ2-1, with D tentatively TRBD2 (6 bases). V lost 5 bases, J lost 6 bases, and 15 bases lay in between. The CDR3 is 14 residues long. Germline V lookup: CDR1 SGHDT, CDR2 YYEEEE. The CDR3 sequence is CASSSLAVTNEQFF. DNA of the CDR3: TGTGCCAGCAGTTCCTTAGCGGTCACCAATGAGCAGTTCTTC. Based on the CDR3 plus reference TRBV5-6 and TRBJ2-1, the full variable domain is DAGVTQSPTHLIKTRGQQVTLRCSPKSGHDTVSWYQQALGQGPQFIFQYYEEEERQRGNFPDRFSGHQFPNYSSELNVNALLLGDSALYLCASSSLAVTNEQFFGPGTRLTVL.

J is TRBJ1-1 and V is TRBV30, with a possible D match to TRBD1 (5 bases). Germline V lookup: CDR1 GTSNPN, CDR2 SVGIG (reference sequence). The CDR3 covers 14 residues. Trimming took 1 base from V and 0 from J, leaving 9 bases between them. For the CDR3, the DNA is TGTGCCTGGAGTGAGGCAGGGCTGAACACTGAAGCTTTCTTT. It encodes CAWSEAGLNTEAFF.

The rearrangement joins TRBV5-1 to TRBJ2-2; 8 bases are shared with TRBD1. Germline values: CDR1 SGHRS, CDR2 YFSETQ. The CDR3 covers 15 residues. V was clipped by 3 bases and J by 1 base; unmatched bases: 2. The CDR3 loop reads CASSWGQENTGELFF. The CDR3 DNA reads as TGCGCCAGCAGCTGGGGACAGGAGAACACCGGGGAGCTGTTTTTT.

This sequence joins TRBV10-1 and TRBJ2-5, with 14 positions matching TRBD2. Germline lookup yields CDR1 WNHNN and CDR2 SYGVQD (reference sequence). V shed 0 bases, J shed 9 bases, and the junction held 0 bases outside the gene matches. The CDR3 has 14 amino acids. This CDR3 is CASSESGLAGAQYF. For the CDR3, the DNA is TGCGCCAGCAGTGAGTCGGGACTAGCGGGGGCCCAGTACTTC.

The gene calls are TRBV29-1 and TRBJ1-1; D unclear. V was pared by 7 bases and J by 7 bases, with 16 bases between. The CDR3 is 12 residues long. Germline CDR1 is SQVTM and CDR2 is ANQGSEA. DNA of the CDR3: TGCAGCGGGCTTAACGTGGGAGATGAAGCTTTCTTT. It is translated as CSGLNVGDEAFF.

The chain employs TRBV6-6 and TRBJ2-2, with a possible D match to TRBD1 (5 bases). Germline CDR1 MNHNY, CDR2 SVGAGI (reference sequence). V was cut by 3 bases and J by 9 bases, with 11 bases left in between. The CDR3 is 13 residues long. The CDR3, as DNA: TGTGCCAGCAGTTATGTGGGGCCTAGGGAGCTGTTTTTT. Translation: CASSYVGPRELFF.

This sequence joins TRBV28 and TRBJ1-5; 9 nucleotides align to TRBD1. The junction had 5 bases not matched to a gene; V was cut back by 5 bases and J by 0 bases. This CDR3 has 16 residues. Germline CDR1 reads MDHEN; CDR2 reads SYDVKM. The CDR3 nucleotides are TGTGCCAGCAGTCTGACAGGGGGTAATAGCAATCAGCCCCAGCATTTT. Translating gives CASSLTGGNSNQPQHF.